A selection of T cell receptor beta chains follows, all from one sample in a study of molecular identifiers for immune sequencing clone quantification. TCRdb analysed the PCR reads with MiXCR anew, one entry per CDR3 protein. The sample has about 65,000 distinct CDR3 sequences, about a fifth seen once. Sequencing was done on a sample of naive CD8+ T cells from blood, with Jurkat cell RNA spiked in. The receptors originated from a human donor in good health. Some libraries in this study had Jurkat cell RNA spiked in. Both conserved end residues are part of each CDR3. A D gene is named only where the DNA matches it firmly. Where a row states a size, it is once, few, many or the class of an expanded clone; other rows omit it.

j_call v_call clone_size d_call cdr3_nt cdr3_aa
TRBJ2-7 TRBV29-1 many . TGCAGCGTTGAAGTGGAGGGCTACGAGCAGTACTTC CSVEVEGYEQYF
TRBJ2-7 TRBV20-1 many . TGCAGTGCTGACGGGGTGGATACCTACGAGCAGTACTTC CSADGVDTYEQYF
TRBJ2-7 TRBV7-9 many . TGTGCCAGCAGCTCTCTCGGGGGAACCTACGAGCAGTACTTC CASSSLGGTYEQYF
TRBJ2-7 TRBV11-2 many TRBD1 TGTGCCAGCAGCTTAGATAAAGGGGGCCCTTACTCCTACGAGCAGTACTTC CASSLDKGGPYSYEQYF
TRBJ1-1 TRBV4-1 many TRBD1 TGCGCCAGCAGCCACACAATGACAGGGGGCACTGAAGCTTTCTTT CASSHTMTGGTEAFF
TRBJ1-2 TRBV23-1 many . TGCGCCAGCTCCCGGAGGAGGGAAGGGAACTATGGCTACACCTTC CASSRRREGNYGYTF
TRBJ2-7 TRBV7-9 many TRBD2 TGTGCCAGCAGCCGGGAGGGATCCTACGAGCAGTACTTC CASSREGSYEQYF
TRBJ1-1 TRBV12-3/TRBV12-4 many . TGTGCCAGCAGCATATCAATTCACAGGGCTTTCTTT CASSISIHRAFF
TRBJ2-5 TRBV12-5 . . TGTGCTAGTGGTTTGGAAATTATCTCCCAAGAGACCCAGTACTTC CASGLEIISQETQYF
TRBJ2-7 TRBV13 few TRBD2 TGTGCCAGCAGCGAAGAAGGGACTAAGCCCTACGAGCAGTACTTC CASSEEGTKPYEQYF
TRBJ2-7 TRBV7-2 many . TGTGCCAGCAGCCCTGGAGGGGTCTACGAGCAGTACTTC CASSPGGVYEQYF
TRBJ2-3 TRBV28 many TRBD2 TGTGCCAGTTCTTTAGCGGGAGTGGCAGATACGCAGTATTTT CASSLAGVADTQYF
TRBJ2-1 TRBV5-8 . . TGTGCCAGCAGTGCGGGGATCTCCTACAATGAGCAGTTCTTC CASSAGISYNEQFF
TRBJ1-2 TRBV11-2 many . TGTGCCAGCAGCTTAGCGGGACCCGCTTATGGCTACACCTTC CASSLAGPAYGYTF
TRBJ1-1 TRBV7-8 many . TGTGCCAGCAGGGACGAGGGACAACTGAACACTGAAGCTTTCTTT CASRDEGQLNTEAFF
TRBJ2-3 TRBV30 many . TGTGCCTGGAGTGACTTAAACACAGATACGCAGTATTTT CAWSDLNTDTQYF
TRBJ2-7 TRBV27 few TRBD2 TGTGCCAGCAGCTTGGTGGCGGGAGTGTCCTACGAGCAGTACTTC CASSLVAGVSYEQYF
TRBJ2-7 TRBV27 many . TGTGCCAGCAGTCCCACATACGGATCGGGCGAGCAGTACTTC CASSPTYGSGEQYF
TRBJ1-1 TRBV29-1 many . TGCAGCGTTGATATTCTCACTGGGGTCTCGGAAGCTTTCTTT CSVDILTGVSEAFF
TRBJ2-3 TRBV12-3/TRBV12-4 . TRBD2 TGTGCCAGCAGTTTCGCGGGAGTGGCAGATACGCAGTATTTT CASSFAGVADTQYF
TRBJ1-5 TRBV7-9 many . TGTGCCAGCAGCTGGGGACCGGGGGGCAATCAGCCCCAGCATTTT CASSWGPGGNQPQHF
TRBJ2-4 TRBV7-9 many . TGTGCCAGCAGCTTAACTCAGGGGATCAAAAACATTCAGTACTTC CASSLTQGIKNIQYF
TRBJ1-1 TRBV12-3/TRBV12-4 few . TGTGCCAGCAGTTTAGGGGCCTATGAAGCTTTCTTT CASSLGAYEAFF
TRBJ1-2 TRBV7-6 few . TGTGCCAGCAGCCCCACGATGGGGGATGGCTACACCTTC CASSPTMGDGYTF
TRBJ1-1 TRBV4-1 many . TGCGCCAGCAGCCATCCTTTAGGACAAGACGAAGCTTTCTTT CASSHPLGQDEAFF
TRBJ2-1 TRBV7-9 . TRBD1 TGTGCCAGCAGCCCCGGGACAGGGGCTATCAATGAGCGGTTCTTC CASSPGTGAINERFF
TRBJ2-2 TRBV2 many . TGTGCCAGCATTAAGAACACCGGGGAGCTGTTTTTT CASIKNTGELFF
TRBJ2-3 TRBV27 many . TGTGCCAGCAGTCTACTCCCAGGGTCAGATACGCAGTATTTT CASSLLPGSDTQYF
TRBJ2-7 TRBV10-2 many . TGCGCCAGCAGGAGCCTGTCTAGCGACTCCTACGAGCAGTACTTC CASRSLSSDSYEQYF
TRBJ1-6 TRBV16 . . TGTGCCAGCAGCCAATCTTTCAGACTCGGGAATTCACCCCTCCACTTT CASSQSFRLGNSPLHF
TRBJ2-1 TRBV6-2/TRBV6-3 . . TGTGCCAGCAGTTGCTCGATCGTGAGGGGTTACAATGAGCAGTTCTTC CASSCSIVRGYNEQFF
TRBJ2-1 TRBV11-3 few . TGTGCCAGCAGCTTAGTATCTAGATACGCGTGGGGTGAGCAGTTCTTC CASSLVSRYAWGEQFF